The next 5 T cell receptor beta chains were all read from a single sample in a study of T cell repertoires in cytomegalovirus infection. Each CDR3 protein gets one entry after TCRdb re-called the reads with MiXCR. The table records some 800,000 distinct CDR3 sequences, 32% of them present only once. No antigens are known for them. The sample consisted of cultured CD8+ T cells from PBMCs, taken from culture after CMV antigen stimulation. These receptors originate from a human donor in good health (CMV status not recorded). Some clones in this sample may be carry-over from other donors' samples.

The DNA for the CDR3 is TGTGCCAGCAGTTACGGGGGGGGGGGTCAGCCCCAGCATTTT. Encoded protein: CASSYGGGGQPQHF. The gene calls are TRBV6-6 and TRBJ1-5, with a weak D call TRBD1 (5 bases). Germline CDR1 reads MNHNY; CDR2 reads SVGAGI (reference sequence). This CDR3 contains 14 residues. The V gene lost 2 bases and the J gene lost 6 bases, with 11 bases spanning the gap.

This clonotype was found a few times. The rearrangement joins TRBV7-6 to TRBJ2-5; tentatively, D is TRBD1 or TRBD2 (5 bases each). The CDR3 runs to 15 residues. Deletions cut 5 bases from V and 0 bases from J, with 13 bases between. Looked up from germline, CDR1 is SGHVS and CDR2 is FNYEAQ. The DNA for the CDR3 is TGTGCCAGCAGCCCGGGGCCCGACCACCAAGAGACCCAGTACTTC. Translation gives CASSPGPDHQETQYF.

The genes are TRBV7-3 and TRBJ1-1; a possible D gene is TRBD1 (6 bases). V gave up 1 base and J gave up 4 bases, with 13 bases separating them. The CDR3 runs to 15 residues. Germline loops: CDR1 SGHTA, CDR2 FQGTGA. CDR3 loop: CASSLIGGGGTEAFF. For the CDR3, the DNA is TGTGCCAGCAGCTTAATAGGTGGGGGCGGCACTGAAGCTTTCTTT. Full variable domain (remainder filled in from reference TRBV7-3 and TRBJ1-1): GAGVSQTPSNKVTEKGKYVELRCDPISGHTALYWYRQSLGQGPEFLIYFQGTGAADDSGLPNDRFFAVRPEGSVSTLKIQRTERGDSAVYLCASSLIGGGGTEAFFGQGTRLTVV.

This clonotype was detected only a few times. V is TRBV6-2 or TRBV6-3 and J is TRBJ1-2, with D possibly being TRBD1 (6 bases). V shed 6 bases and J shed 3 bases, with 14 bases lying between them. Germline V CDR1 and CDR2: MNHEY, SVGEGT. This CDR3 comprises 14 residues. This CDR3 reads CASSLGQSYYGYTF. Here the CDR3 DNA reads TGTGCCAGCAGCCTAGGACAGTCTTACTATGGCTACACCTTC.

This clonotype occurred once. The genes are TRBV20-1 and TRBJ2-5; either TRBD1 or TRBD2 may supply D (6 bases each). The CDR3 is made up of 16 amino acids. V was cut by 5 bases and J by 4 bases, with 23 bases left in between. Germline V gives CDR1 DFQATT, CDR2 SNEGSKA (reference sequence). The CDR3 spells CSAPRGSGARGETQYF. In nucleotides, the CDR3 is TGCAGTGCTCCCCGAGGCTCGGGGGCGCGAGGAGAGACCCAGTACTTC.